These T cell receptor beta chains were read from a single sample in a study of blood T cell repertoires in COVID-19. Measured with immunoSEQ multiplex PCR; TCRdb has only the in-frame clones, and not every one. In the table there are over 120,000 clones, around 83% of which are singletons. The sample was peripheral blood. The receptors stem from a man aged 60-69 years with active or convalescent COVID-19. Both conserved end residues are part of each CDR3. The order of the fields is D gene, V gene, clone size, J gene, CDR3 protein, CDR3 DNA. A D gene is named only where the DNA matches it firmly. The size entry is marked missing in some rows and otherwise reads once, few, many or a size class.

d_call: NA
v_call: TRBV6-2/TRBV6-3
clone_size: NA
j_call: TRBJ2-4
cdr3_aa: CASSGTDLAKNIQYF
cdr3_nt: TGTGCCAGCAGTGGCACCGATCTAGCCAAAAACATTCAGTACTTC

d_call: NA
v_call: TRBV30
clone_size: NA
j_call: TRBJ2-2
cdr3_aa: CAWSVFTNTGELFF
cdr3_nt: TGTGCCTGGAGTGTTTTTACTAACACCGGGGAGCTGTTTTTT

d_call: NA
v_call: TRBV9
clone_size: NA
j_call: TRBJ1-5
cdr3_aa: CASSLAGNQPQHF
cdr3_nt: TGTGCCAGCAGCCTTGCAGGAAATCAGCCCCAGCATTTT

d_call: TRBD2
v_call: TRBV6-5
clone_size: NA
j_call: TRBJ2-3
cdr3_aa: CASSYTAGVTDTQYF
cdr3_nt: TGTGCCAGCAGTTACACCGCGGGGGTCACAGATACGCAGTATTTT

d_call: TRBD1
v_call: TRBV11-2
clone_size: NA
j_call: TRBJ2-5
cdr3_aa: CASSLETGWGETQYF
cdr3_nt: TGTGCCAGCAGCTTAGAGACAGGGTGGGGAGAGACCCAGTACTTC

d_call: TRBD1
v_call: TRBV19
clone_size: NA
j_call: TRBJ2-5
cdr3_aa: CASSIIRGLGETQYF
cdr3_nt: TGTGCCAGTAGTATTATCAGGGGGCTCGGGGAGACCCAGTACTTC

d_call: TRBD1
v_call: TRBV18
clone_size: NA
j_call: TRBJ1-6
cdr3_aa: CASSPQGANNSPLHF
cdr3_nt: TGTGCCAGCTCACCACAGGGGGCAAATAATTCACCCCTCCACTTT

d_call: NA
v_call: TRBV11-3
clone_size: NA
j_call: TRBJ1-1
cdr3_aa: CASSYNGPGQNTEAFF
cdr3_nt: TGTGCCAGCAGCTATAATGGGCCGGGACAGAACACTGAAGCTTTCTTT

d_call: TRBD1
v_call: TRBV7-6
clone_size: NA
j_call: TRBJ2-2
cdr3_aa: CASTMGQWNTGELFF
cdr3_nt: TGTGCCAGCACCATGGGACAGTGGAACACCGGGGAGCTGTTTTTT

d_call: TRBD1
v_call: TRBV16
clone_size: NA
j_call: TRBJ1-1
cdr3_aa: CASSYDDRGLLNTEAFF
cdr3_nt: TGTGCCAGCAGCTACGATGACAGGGGCCTTCTGAACACTGAAGCTTTCTTT

d_call: NA
v_call: TRBV15
clone_size: NA
j_call: TRBJ2-5
cdr3_aa: CATSTGYQETQYF
cdr3_nt: TGTGCCACCAGCACGGGATACCAAGAGACCCAGTACTTC

d_call: TRBD2
v_call: TRBV11-3
clone_size: few
j_call: TRBJ2-5
cdr3_aa: CASSLLGGAPETQYF
cdr3_nt: TGTGCCAGCAGCCTACTCGGGGGGGCCCCTGAGACCCAGTACTTC

d_call: TRBD2
v_call: TRBV28
clone_size: NA
j_call: TRBJ2-5
cdr3_aa: CASSFRDYSPARGETQYF
cdr3_nt: TGTGCCAGCAGTTTTCGGGACTACTCCCCCGCGAGGGGAGAGACCCAGTACTTC

d_call: TRBD1
v_call: TRBV27
clone_size: NA
j_call: TRBJ2-1
cdr3_aa: CASSSRDRASYNEQFF
cdr3_nt: TGTGCCAGCAGTTCTAGGGACAGGGCCTCCTACAATGAGCAGTTCTTC

d_call: NA
v_call: TRBV27
clone_size: NA
j_call: TRBJ1-4
cdr3_aa: CASSFRGPSNEKLFF
cdr3_nt: TGTGCCAGCAGTTTCCGAGGTCCATCTAATGAAAAACTGTTTTTT

d_call: TRBD2
v_call: TRBV19
clone_size: NA
j_call: TRBJ2-2
cdr3_aa: CASSIRGLAGLNTGELFF
cdr3_nt: TGTGCCAGTAGTATCCGGGGACTAGCGGGACTGAACACCGGGGAGCTGTTTTTT

d_call: NA
v_call: TRBV10-3
clone_size: NA
j_call: TRBJ1-1
cdr3_aa: CAVLGGARTEAFF
cdr3_nt: TGTGCCGTCTTAGGTGGGGCGCGGACTGAAGCTTTCTTT

d_call: TRBD2
v_call: TRBV5-4
clone_size: NA
j_call: TRBJ2-1
cdr3_aa: CASSFPLAGGINEQFF
cdr3_nt: TGTGCCAGCAGCTTCCCCCTAGCGGGAGGGATCAATGAGCAGTTCTTC

d_call: TRBD2
v_call: TRBV7-8
clone_size: NA
j_call: TRBJ2-1
cdr3_aa: CASTGAGGANEQFF
cdr3_nt: TGTGCCAGCACGGGGGCGGGAGGGGCCAATGAGCAGTTCTTC

d_call: NA
v_call: TRBV19
clone_size: NA
j_call: TRBJ1-2
cdr3_aa: CASSKTGTPVDGYTF
cdr3_nt: TGTGCCAGTAGTAAGACCGGGACACCGGTGGATGGCTACACCTTC

d_call: NA
v_call: TRBV6-2/TRBV6-3
clone_size: NA
j_call: TRBJ2-2
cdr3_aa: CASSVYTGLMTSQTGELFF
cdr3_nt: TGTGCCAGCAGCGTGTATACGGGACTCATGACCTCACAGACCGGGGAGCTGTTTTTT

d_call: TRBD1
v_call: TRBV7-2
clone_size: NA
j_call: TRBJ2-5
cdr3_aa: CASSATGARETQYF
cdr3_nt: TGTGCCAGCAGCGCAACAGGGGCTCGGGAGACCCAGTACTTC

d_call: NA
v_call: TRBV10-3
clone_size: NA
j_call: TRBJ1-4
cdr3_aa: CAISGSETPNEKLFF
cdr3_nt: TGTGCCATCAGTGGGTCGGAGACGCCTAATGAAAAACTGTTTTTT

d_call: NA
v_call: TRBV6-2/TRBV6-3
clone_size: NA
j_call: TRBJ1-1
cdr3_aa: CASSSIRGRNTEAFF
cdr3_nt: TGTGCCAGCAGCTCGATCAGGGGACGAAACACTGAAGCTTTCTTT

d_call: NA
v_call: TRBV4-3
clone_size: once
j_call: TRBJ1-2
cdr3_aa: CASSQGSGVAYGYTF
cdr3_nt: TGCGCCAGCAGCCAAGGTTCCGGGGTCGCCTATGGCTACACCTTC

d_call: TRBD1
v_call: TRBV6-6
clone_size: NA
j_call: TRBJ1-1
cdr3_aa: CASSWTGSGTEAFF
cdr3_nt: TGTGCCAGCAGTTGGACAGGGTCGGGCACTGAAGCTTTCTTT

d_call: NA
v_call: TRBV3-1/TRBV3-2
clone_size: NA
j_call: TRBJ2-3
cdr3_aa: CASSLLGTDTQYF
cdr3_nt: TGTGCCAGCAGCCTACTAGGCACAGATACGCAGTATTTT

d_call: NA
v_call: TRBV7-9
clone_size: NA
j_call: TRBJ1-4
cdr3_aa: CASSLGGNEKLFF
cdr3_nt: TGTGCCAGCAGCTTGGGGGGTAATGAAAAACTGTTTTTT

d_call: NA
v_call: TRBV10-3
clone_size: NA
j_call: TRBJ1-5
cdr3_aa: CAISPSDNLIRPQHF
cdr3_nt: TGTGCCATCAGCCCCTCAGACAATCTCATACGTCCCCAGCATTTT

d_call: TRBD2
v_call: TRBV30
clone_size: NA
j_call: TRBJ2-7
cdr3_aa: CAWSRSGGPYEQYF
cdr3_nt: TGTGCCTGGTCAAGGTCGGGAGGGCCCTACGAGCAGTACTTC

d_call: NA
v_call: TRBV6-6
clone_size: NA
j_call: TRBJ1-1
cdr3_aa: CASSGGSKLAEAFF
cdr3_nt: TGTGCCAGCAGTGGAGGATCTAAATTGGCTGAAGCTTTCTTT

d_call: NA
v_call: TRBV2
clone_size: few
j_call: TRBJ1-2
cdr3_aa: CASSGRGTNYGYTF
cdr3_nt: TGTGCCAGCAGTGGTCGGGGGACTAACTATGGCTACACCTTC

d_call: NA
v_call: TRBV19
clone_size: NA
j_call: TRBJ1-2
cdr3_aa: CATCEVNYGYTF
cdr3_nt: TGTGCCACCTGCGAGGTTAACTATGGCTACACCTTC

d_call: TRBD1
v_call: TRBV11-3
clone_size: NA
j_call: TRBJ1-6
cdr3_aa: CASSSGQGEVSPLHF
cdr3_nt: TGTGCCAGCAGCTCTGGACAGGGTGAGGTTTCACCCCTCCACTTT

d_call: TRBD1
v_call: TRBV10-1
clone_size: once
j_call: TRBJ2-5
cdr3_aa: CASSESWTGRQETQYF
cdr3_nt: TGCGCCAGCAGTGAGTCATGGACAGGCCGCCAAGAGACCCAGTACTTC